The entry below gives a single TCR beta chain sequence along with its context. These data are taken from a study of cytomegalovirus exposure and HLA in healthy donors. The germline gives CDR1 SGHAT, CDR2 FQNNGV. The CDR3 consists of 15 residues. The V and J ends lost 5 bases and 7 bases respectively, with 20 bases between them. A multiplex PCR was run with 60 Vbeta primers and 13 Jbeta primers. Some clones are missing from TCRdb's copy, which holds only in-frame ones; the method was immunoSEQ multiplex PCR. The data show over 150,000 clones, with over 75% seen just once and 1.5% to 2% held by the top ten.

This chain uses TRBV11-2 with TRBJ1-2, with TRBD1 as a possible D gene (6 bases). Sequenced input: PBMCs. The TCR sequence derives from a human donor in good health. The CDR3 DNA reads TGTGCCAGCAGCCTAAGGGGGAACCTTACCCCTGGCTACACCTTC. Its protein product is CASSLRGNLTPGYTF.